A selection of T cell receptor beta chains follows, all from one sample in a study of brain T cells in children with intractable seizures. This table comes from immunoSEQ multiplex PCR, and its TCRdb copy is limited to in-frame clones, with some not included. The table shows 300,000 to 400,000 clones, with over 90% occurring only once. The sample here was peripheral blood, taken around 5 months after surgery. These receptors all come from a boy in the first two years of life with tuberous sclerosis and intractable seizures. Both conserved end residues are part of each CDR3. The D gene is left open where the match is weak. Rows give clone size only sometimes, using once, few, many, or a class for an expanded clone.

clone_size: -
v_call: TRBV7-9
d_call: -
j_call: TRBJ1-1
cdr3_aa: CASSLLWQVGTEAFF
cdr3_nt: TGTGCCAGCAGCTTATTGTGGCAGGTTGGAACTGAAGCTTTCTTT

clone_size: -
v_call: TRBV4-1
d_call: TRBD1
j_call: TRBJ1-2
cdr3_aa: CASSLPTGPAYGYTF
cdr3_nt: TGCGCCAGCAGCCTTCCGACAGGGCCGGCCTATGGCTACACCTTC

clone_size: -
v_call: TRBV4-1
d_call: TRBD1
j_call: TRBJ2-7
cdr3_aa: CASGGTGTLGEQYF
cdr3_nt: TGCGCCAGCGGGGGGACAGGGACCTTGGGCGAGCAGTACTTC

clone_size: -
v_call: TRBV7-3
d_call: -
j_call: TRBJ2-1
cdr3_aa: CASSLAGPSYNEQFF
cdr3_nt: TGTGCCAGCAGCTTAGCCGGGCCGTCCTACAATGAGCAGTTCTTC

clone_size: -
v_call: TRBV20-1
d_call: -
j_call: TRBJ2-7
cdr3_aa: CSARGSGEQYF
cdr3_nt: TGCAGTGCTAGGGGGTCGGGGGAGCAGTACTTC

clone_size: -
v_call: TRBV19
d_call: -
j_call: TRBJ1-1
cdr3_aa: CASSIGENTEAFF
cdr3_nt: TGTGCCAGTAGTATAGGCGAGAACACTGAAGCTTTCTTT

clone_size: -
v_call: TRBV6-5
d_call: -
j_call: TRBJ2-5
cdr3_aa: CASRREETQYF
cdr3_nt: TGTGCCAGCAGGCGGGAAGAGACCCAGTACTTC

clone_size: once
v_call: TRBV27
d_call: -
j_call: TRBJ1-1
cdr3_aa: CASSLIPPFSTEAFF
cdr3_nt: TGTGCCAGCAGTTTAATACCCCCATTCAGCACTGAAGCTTTCTTT

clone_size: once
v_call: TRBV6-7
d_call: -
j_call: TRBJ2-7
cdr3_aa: CASSYSKQVDEQYF
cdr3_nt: TGTGCCAGCAGTTACTCGAAACAGGTGGACGAGCAGTACTTC

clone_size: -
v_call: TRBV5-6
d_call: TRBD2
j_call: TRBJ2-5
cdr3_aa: CASSFGLAGLQETQYF
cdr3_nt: TGTGCCAGCAGCTTCGGACTAGCGGGTTTACAAGAGACCCAGTACTTC

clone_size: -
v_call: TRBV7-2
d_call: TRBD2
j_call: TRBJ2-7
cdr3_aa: CASSLGSGGGYEQYF
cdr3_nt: TGTGCCAGCAGCTTAGGAAGCGGGGGAGGCTACGAGCAGTACTTC

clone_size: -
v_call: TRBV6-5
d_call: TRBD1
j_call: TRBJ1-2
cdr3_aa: CASSGQGLYGYTF
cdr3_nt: TGTGCCAGCAGCGGACAGGGACTCTATGGCTACACCTTC

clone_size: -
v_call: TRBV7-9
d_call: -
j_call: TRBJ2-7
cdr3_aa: CASSAGPSVYEQYF
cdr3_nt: TGTGCCAGCTCGGCAGGGCCTTCTGTGTACGAGCAGTACTTC